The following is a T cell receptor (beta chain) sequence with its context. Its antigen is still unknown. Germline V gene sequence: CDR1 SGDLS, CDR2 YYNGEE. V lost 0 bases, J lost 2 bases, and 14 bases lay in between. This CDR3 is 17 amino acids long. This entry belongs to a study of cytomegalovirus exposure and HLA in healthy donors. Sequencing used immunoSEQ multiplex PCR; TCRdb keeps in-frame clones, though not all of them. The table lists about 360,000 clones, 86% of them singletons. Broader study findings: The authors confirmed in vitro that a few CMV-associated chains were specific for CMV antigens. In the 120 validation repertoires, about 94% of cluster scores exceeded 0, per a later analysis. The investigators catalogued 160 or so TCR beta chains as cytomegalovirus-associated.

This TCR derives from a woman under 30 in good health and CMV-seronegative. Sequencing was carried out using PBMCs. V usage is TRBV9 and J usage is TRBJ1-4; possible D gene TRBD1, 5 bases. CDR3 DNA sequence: TGTGCCAGCAGCGTAGCGGGCAGGGCGAAGACTAATGAAAAACTGTTTTTT. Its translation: CASSVAGRAKTNEKLFF.